This TCR beta chain stems from a study of human CD8 memory T cell subsets. Phenotypically, stem-like memory CD8+ T cells (TSTEM) were characterized as CCR7+ PD-1- TIGIT-. UMI-labeled 5' RACE generated the TCR beta libraries. TCRdb processed the 5' RACE reads again and assigns one entry to each CDR3 protein, with no DNA. Its table lists about 17,000 distinct CDR3 sequences. This CDR3 is built from 17 residues. Measured by frequency, this clonotype is medium-sized. The specimen was CD8+ stem-like memory T cells (TSCM and TCM) sorted from PBMCs. Subset reported: stem-like memory CD8 T cells (TSTEM), CCR7+ PD-1- TIGIT-. This sequence originates from a human donor in good health. V usage is TRBV12-3 or TRBV12-4 and J usage is TRBJ1-6; TCRdb selects TRBD1, and the lack of DNA leaves this call unchecked. CDR3 sequence: CASSKGTASSYNSPLHF.